This TCR beta chain was sequenced during a study of CD8 T cells in ankylosing spondylitis. Using quantitative 5'-RACE with molecular barcodes, the authors made TCR beta libraries. MiXCR was run by TCRdb on the 5' RACE reads, yielding one entry per CDR3 protein. The sample includes over 450,000 distinct CDR3 sequences, about an eighth of them seen just once. Overall study findings and caveats: It was reported that disease-linked clones were significantly enriched in matched ankylosing spondylitis synovial fluid. A TCR beta motif of several highly homologous variants appeared characteristic of ankylosing spondylitis blood.

As for this clonotype: The antigen remains unidentified.

In germline, CDR1 is LNHNV, CDR2 YYDKDF (reference sequence). The CDR3 totals 13 residues. Trimming took off 0 bases at V and 8 bases at J, with 10 bases between the two ends. The sequencing input was blood, either unsorted or a sorted T cell fraction (not recorded which). V and J are TRBV15 and TRBJ1-2; D remains ambiguous. The source is a male donor with ankylosing spondylitis. The CDR3 here is CATSRDVARGYTF. CDR3 DNA sequence: TGTGCCACCAGCAGAGATGTAGCAAGGGGCTACACCTTC. Supplemented by reference TRBV15 and TRBJ1-2, the full variable domain reads DAMVIQNPRYQVTQFGKPVTLSCSQTLNHNVMYWYQQKSSQAPKLLFHYYDKDFNNEADTPDNFQSRRPNTSFCFLDIRSPGLGDTAMYLCATSRDVARGYTFGSGTRLTVV.